This T cell receptor beta chain was found in a study of identical twins. TCRdb called the 5' RACE reads again in MiXCR, with one record for every CDR3 protein. The table shows roughly 280,000 distinct CDR3 sequences, with less than 9.5% occurring only once. The study, taken as a whole, reports: Zero-insertion analyses could be partly confounded by invariant MAIT and iNKT cells. Insertion counts were lower in abundant cord blood beta clonotypes, a trend that memory repertoires did not show.

This clonotype showed up just once. Its antigen is unknown. These data also featured in a second study, about yellow fever vaccine responses in identical twins.

The sample comprised CD8+ T cells sorted from blood. The clonotype comes from a woman aged 18-29 years in good health.

CDR3 nucleotides: TGTGCCAGCAGTGAGGCAGGGGGCGTAGGGAATGAGCAGTTCTTC. Protein sequence: CASSEAGGVGNEQFF. The gene calls are TRBV6-4 and TRBJ2-1; 8 positions agree with TRBD1. The V gene end was trimmed by 3 bases and the J gene end by 7 bases; junction bases not matched to a gene: 8. The CDR3 totals 15 residues. CDR1 is MRHNA, CDR2 SNTAGT, per germline.